These 9 T cell receptor beta chains share one sample of origin, sequenced in a study of T cell repertoires in aging, cancer and after chemotherapy. A mixed TRB-A/B primer pool amplified rearranged TRB by multiplex touch-down PCR. TCRdb fed the multiplex PCR reads into MiXCR, producing one record per CDR3 protein. The table records roughly 600 distinct CDR3 sequences, more than 25% of them present only once. Amplification of TCR beta used genomic DNA extracted from peripheral blood. Sequencing was performed on blood. These receptors originate from a human donor with a solid tumor.

The chain recombines TRBV7-2 with TRBJ2-7; a possible D gene is TRBD1 (6 bases). The length of the CDR3 is 15 residues. The V gene lost 4 bases and the J gene lost 1 base, with 14 bases spanning the gap. Germline CDR1 reads SGHTA; CDR2 reads FQGNSA. The CDR3, as DNA: TGTGCCAGCAGCTATAACAGGGTGTCGTCCTACGAGCAGTACTTC. Its protein product is CASSYNRVSSYEQYF.

DNA for the CDR3: TGTGCCAGCAGCTTAGAGGGACTTTTCTACAATGAGCAGTTCTTC. Its translation is CASSLEGLFYNEQFF. The chain couples TRBV7-2 to TRBJ2-1; D may be TRBD2 (6 bases). Trimming stripped 1 base from V and 3 bases from J, with 10 bases between. The CDR3 is 15 residues long. Germline CDR1 and CDR2: SGHTA and FQGNSA.

This clonotype is deemed large. The V call is TRBV12-3 or TRBV12-4, the J call TRBJ2-1; tentative D call: TRBD2 (5 bases). The CDR3 sequence is 13 residues long. Between the trimmed V and J ends, which lost 5 bases and 3 bases, there was a span of 8 bases. Written as DNA, the CDR3 is TGTGCCAGCAGTCTAGACTACTACAATGAGCAGTTCTTC. As protein: CASSLDYYNEQFF.

This clonotype ranks as large. The chain joins TRBV19 to TRBJ2-5; D possibly corresponds to TRBD2 (5 bases). V lost 6 bases and J 6 bases, leaving 23 bases between the germline ends. The CDR3 runs to 16 residues. Germline CDR1 LNHDA, CDR2 SQIVND (reference sequence). The CDR3 loop reads CASSLDWTNYLQTQYF. The CDR3 bases are TGTGCCAGTAGCCTGGACTGGACCAACTATTTACAGACCCAGTACTTC.

This clonotype came up a few times. This chain uses TRBV5-1 with TRBJ2-5; 8 bases fit TRBD2. Germline V gene lookup returns CDR1 SGHRS and CDR2 YFSETQ. V trimming: 5 bases; J trimming: 4 bases; junction bases outside the gene matches: 13. CDR3 length: 16 residues. The CDR3 region is CASRLAAGGGRETQYF. CDR3 bases: TGCGCCAGCAGGCTGGCGGCTGGCGGGGGGAGAGAGACCCAGTACTTC.

The V gene is TRBV28, the J gene TRBJ2-3, with 11 bases matching TRBD2. This CDR3 contains 16 residues. In germline, CDR1 is MDHEN, CDR2 SYDVKM. After removal of 3 bases from V and 2 bases from J, the junction contained 4 bases not matched to a gene. CDR3 coding DNA: TGTGCCAGCAGTTTGGGGACTAGCGGCAACACAGATACGCAGTATTTT. The encoded protein is CASSLGTSGNTDTQYF.

V gene TRBV4-2 combines with J gene TRBJ2-1, with a possible D match to TRBD2 (6 bases). Germline assignment: CDR1 LGHNA and CDR2 YNFKEQ. The CDR3 totals 14 residues. V lost 0 bases and J lost 7, with 10 bases in between. CDR3 sequence reads: CASSQEAGSNEQFF. Here the CDR3 DNA reads TGTGCCAGCAGCCAAGAGGCCGGGAGTAATGAGCAGTTCTTC.

Judged by abundance, this clonotype is large. This rearrangement joins TRBV19 to TRBJ2-1; D may be TRBD1 (6 bases). This CDR3 spans 13 amino acids. The V gene lost 4 bases and the J gene lost 7 bases, with 11 bases spanning the gap. Germline loops: CDR1 LNHDA, CDR2 SQIVND (reference sequence). The CDR3 sequence is CASSRGRVNEQFF. As DNA, the CDR3 is TGTGCCAGTAGTAGGGGGCGGGTGAATGAGCAGTTCTTC.

In its sample, this clonotype ranks as large. V usage is TRBV15 and J usage is TRBJ1-5; D gene unclear. The CDR3 is made up of 15 amino acids. Germline-derived CDR1 and CDR2 are LNHNV and YYDKDF (reference sequence). Trimming removed 0 bases at V and 7 bases at J, with 13 bases between. In DNA form, the CDR3 reads TGTGCCACCAGCAGAGATTCCGGTTCCGGGCAGCCCCAGCATTTT. Translated: CATSRDSGSGQPQHF. Supplemented by reference TRBV15 and TRBJ1-5, the full variable domain reads DAMVIQNPRYQVTQFGKPVTLSCSQTLNHNVMYWYQQKSSQAPKLLFHYYDKDFNNEADTPDNFQSRRPNTSFCFLDIRSPGLGDTAMYLCATSRDSGSGQPQHFGDGTRLSIL.